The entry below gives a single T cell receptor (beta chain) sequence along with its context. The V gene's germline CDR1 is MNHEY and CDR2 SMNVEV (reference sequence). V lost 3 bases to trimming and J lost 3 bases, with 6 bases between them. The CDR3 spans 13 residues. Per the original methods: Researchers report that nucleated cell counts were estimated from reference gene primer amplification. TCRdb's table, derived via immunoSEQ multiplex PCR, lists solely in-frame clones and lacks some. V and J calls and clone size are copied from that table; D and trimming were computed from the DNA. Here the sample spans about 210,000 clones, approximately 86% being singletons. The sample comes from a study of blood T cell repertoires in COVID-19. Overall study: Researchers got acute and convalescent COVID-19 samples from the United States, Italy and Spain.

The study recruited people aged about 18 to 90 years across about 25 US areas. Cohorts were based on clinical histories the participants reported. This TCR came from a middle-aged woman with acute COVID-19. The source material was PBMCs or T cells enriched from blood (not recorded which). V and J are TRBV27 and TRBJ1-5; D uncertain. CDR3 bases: TGTGCCAGCAGTTTGGGCTTCAATCAGCCCCAGCATTTT. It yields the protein CASSLGFNQPQHF.